Following are 25 T cell receptor beta chains from one sample sequenced in a study of T cell responses to AZD1222 COVID-19 vaccine. TCRdb keeps only in-frame clones here, not all; method: immunoSEQ multiplex PCR. The profile covers tens of thousands of clones, with roughly four fifths appearing a single time and about 3% taken by the ten largest. The starting material was peripheral blood, obtained on day 0 of AZD1222 vaccination. Receptors originate from an adult in good health.

This sequence joins TRBV4-3 and TRBJ2-3, with 10 bases fitting TRBD2. The CDR3 length is 16 residues. The germline CDR1 and CDR2 sequences are LGHNA and YSLEER. Trimming at V came to 1 base and at J to 4 bases, leaving 5 bases not matched to a gene. CDR3 coding DNA: TGCGCCAGCAGCCAAGTAAGCGGGGGGGCCGCAGATACGCAGTATTTT. Encoded protein: CASSQVSGGAADTQYF.

V is TRBV6-1 and J is TRBJ2-7, with unresolved D. The CDR3 spans 13 residues. CDR1 is MNHNS, CDR2 SASEGT, per germline. V was trimmed by 0 bases and J by 3 bases, leaving 6 bases between them. The CDR3, as DNA: TGTGCCAGCAGTGAAGCTACCGTCTACGAGCAGTACTTC. The encoded protein is CASSEATVYEQYF.

This chain connects TRBV6-2 or TRBV6-3 to TRBJ2-1; D perhaps matches TRBD2 (6 bases). Germline V CDR1 and CDR2: MNHEY, SVGEGT. This CDR3 spans 13 amino acids. V lost 4 bases, J lost 6 bases, and 10 bases lay in between. The CDR3 here is CASSSPGGNEQFF. Here the CDR3 DNA reads TGTGCCAGCAGTTCCCCCGGGGGCAATGAGCAGTTCTTC.

V and J are TRBV19 and TRBJ1-2, with D maybe TRBD1 (5 bases). Germline CDR1 LNHDA, CDR2 SQIVND (reference sequence). Trimming took off 5 bases at V and 8 bases at J, with 9 bases between the two ends. This CDR3 has 11 amino acids. For the CDR3, the DNA is TGTGCCAGTAGTCGGGGGTACGGCTACACCTTC. Its protein is CASSRGYGYTF. Full variable domain (rest looked up from reference TRBV19 and TRBJ1-2): DGGITQSPKYLFRKEGQNVTLSCEQNLNHDAMYWYRQDPGQGLRLIYYSQIVNDFQKGDIAEGYSVSREKKESFPLTVTSAQKNPTAFYLCASSRGYGYTFGSGTRLTVV.

This clone was picked up a small number of times. The chain carries TRBV7-9 and TRBJ1-3; the D gene is possibly TRBD1 (6 bases). Germline V lookup: CDR1 SEHNR, CDR2 FQNEAQ (reference sequence). The ends were cut back, 2 bases at V and 4 bases at J, with 21 bases in the middle. The CDR3 sequence is 18 residues long. This CDR3 reads CASSLSGSQGRKGNTIYF. CDR3 DNA sequence: TGTGCCAGCAGCTTATCCGGTTCGCAGGGGCGCAAGGGAAACACCATATATTTT.

This clone was observed once. This rearrangement joins TRBV28 to TRBJ2-5, with TRBD2 matching 12 bases. The CDR3 extends over 14 amino acids. Germline CDR1 and CDR2: MDHEN and SYDVKM. After removal of 3 bases from V and 7 bases from J, the junction contained 3 bases not matched to a gene. Written as DNA, the CDR3 is TGTGCCAGCAGTTTCCCTAGCGGGAGGGGGACCCAGTACTTC. This translates into CASSFPSGRGTQYF.

The chain combines TRBV4-2 with TRBJ2-3; 9 bases are shared with TRBD2. Germline V gene sequence: CDR1 LGHNA, CDR2 YNFKEQ. This CDR3 comprises 18 residues. V lost 1 base and J lost 1; bases outside the gene matches: 9. The CDR3 nucleotides read TGTGCCAGCAGCCAAGCAGCGGGGGGCCTTACACGCACAGATACGCAGTATTTT. This translates into CASSQAAGGLTRTDTQYF.

The CDR3 DNA reads TGTGCCAGTAGTAGAATCCGGAGTAGCGGATCGGGCGGGGAGCTGTTTTTT. This gives the protein CASSRIRSSGSGGELFF. This rearrangement joins TRBV19 to TRBJ2-2, with a possible D match to TRBD2 (6 bases). The CDR3 runs to 17 residues. The V and J ends lost 4 bases and 7 bases respectively, with 22 bases between them. The V gene's germline CDR1 is LNHDA and CDR2 SQIVND (reference sequence).

This clone was recorded a few times. The chain carries TRBV4-2 and TRBJ1-5; no reliable D call. The germline V gene encodes CDR1 LGHNA and CDR2 YNFKEQ. V lost 4 bases and J 6 bases, leaving 10 bases between the germline ends. This CDR3 contains 13 residues. CDR3 amino acids: CASSPFLAQPQHF. CDR3 bases: TGTGCCAGCAGCCCCTTCCTAGCTCAGCCCCAGCATTTT.

The genes are TRBV18 and TRBJ2-1; D is perhaps TRBD1 (6 bases). Germline values: CDR1 KGHSH, CDR2 LQKENI. This CDR3 comprises 12 residues. Trimming removed 5 bases from V and 7 bases from J, with 9 bases in between. The CDR3 spells CASSLGANEQFF. CDR3 DNA sequence: TGTGCCAGCTCATTGGGGGCAAATGAGCAGTTCTTC.

V is TRBV7-2 and J is TRBJ2-2; TRBD2 matches at 7 bases. Germline lookup yields CDR1 SGHTA and CDR2 FQGNSA. V shed 5 bases, J shed 7 bases, and the junction held 7 bases outside the gene matches. The CDR3 has 14 amino acids. CDR3 loop: CASSPWGGGGELFF. Here the CDR3 DNA reads TGTGCCAGCAGCCCCTGGGGGGGAGGCGGGGAGCTGTTTTTT.

This rearrangement joins TRBV7-2 to TRBJ1-4; tentative D call: TRBD1 (5 bases). The germline V and J ends were trimmed by 3 bases and 1 base, with 9 bases remaining between them. Per the germline V gene, CDR1 is SGHTA and CDR2 is FQGNSA. The CDR3 contains 15 residues. The CDR3 loop is CASSFGTVTNEKLFF. DNA for the CDR3: TGTGCCAGCAGCTTTGGGACTGTAACTAATGAAAAACTGTTTTTT.

This chain connects TRBV19 to TRBJ2-3; tentative D call: TRBD2 (7 bases). Germline V CDR1 and CDR2: LNHDA, SQIVND (reference sequence). Between the trimmed V and J ends, which lost 4 bases and 3 bases, there was a span of 11 bases. This CDR3 contains 14 residues. CDR3 coding DNA: TGTGCCAGTAGTACCAGGGGAGGGACAGATACGCAGTATTTT. Residues: CASSTRGGTDTQYF.

This rearrangement joins TRBV7-9 to TRBJ2-1, with 9 bases fitting TRBD1. The CDR3 length is 15 residues. Germline lookup yields CDR1 SEHNR and CDR2 FQNEAQ (reference sequence). Trimming at V came to 5 bases and at J to 7 bases, leaving 9 bases not matched to a gene. The CDR3 sequence is CASSPRQGERNEQFF. DNA of the CDR3: TGTGCCAGCAGCCCGAGACAGGGGGAGAGGAATGAGCAGTTCTTC. Full variable domain (missing parts from reference TRBV7-9 and TRBJ2-1): DTGVSQNPRHKITKRGQNVTFRCDPISEHNRLYWYRQTLGQGPEFLTYFQNEAQLEKSRLLSDRFSAERPKGSFSTLEIQRTEQGDSAMYLCASSPRQGERNEQFFGPGTRLTVL.

This sequence joins TRBV15 and TRBJ1-5; D remains ambiguous. Germline-derived CDR1 and CDR2 are LNHNV and YYDKDF (reference sequence). This CDR3 has 13 amino acids. V was cut by 1 base and J by 5 bases, with 6 bases left in between. For the CDR3, the DNA is TGTGCCACCAGCAGAGTTCCCGATCAGCCCCAGCATTTT. Residues: CATSRVPDQPQHF.

In this sample, this clone is medium-sized. The rearrangement links TRBV5-4 to TRBJ2-2, with 7 bases that match TRBD1. V lost 0 bases and J lost 4; bases outside the gene matches: 6. The length of the CDR3 is 16 residues. Germline values: CDR1 SGHNT, CDR2 YYREEE (reference sequence). CDR3 residues: CASSLAQDRVTGELFF. In DNA form, the CDR3 reads TGTGCCAGCAGCTTGGCCCAAGACAGGGTCACCGGGGAGCTGTTTTTT.

V is TRBV19 and J is TRBJ1-5; TRBD1 matches at 7 bases. The germline CDR1 and CDR2 sequences are LNHDA and SQIVND (reference sequence). This CDR3 spans 15 amino acids. The ends lost 9 bases at V and 1 base at J; junction bases unmatched: 9. CDR3 sequence: CASDFGQVSNQPQHF. CDR3 bases: TGTGCCAGCGATTTTGGACAGGTGAGCAATCAGCCCCAGCATTTT.

This rearrangement joins TRBV27 to TRBJ2-1, with 16 bases fitting TRBD2. Trimming took 5 bases from V and 8 from J; bases not matched to a gene: 3. This CDR3 is 15 amino acids long. CDR1 MNHEY and CDR2 SMNVEV come from the germline V gene (reference sequence). CDR3 DNA: TGTGCCAGCAGTACCGGGACTAGCGGGAGGGATGAGCAGTTCTTC. Protein sequence: CASSTGTSGRDEQFF.

The rearrangement uses TRBV5-6 and TRBJ1-6; TRBD1 agrees at 7 bases. With V trimmed by 4 bases and J by 7 bases, 17 bases remained unmatched. Looked up from germline, CDR1 is SGHDT and CDR2 is YYEEEE. There are 18 residues in the CDR3. The CDR3 protein is CASSPPPTGDLLNSPLHF. In nucleotides, the CDR3 is TGTGCCAGCAGCCCACCTCCAACAGGGGACCTCTTAAATTCACCCCTCCACTTT.

This rearrangement joins TRBV7-2 to TRBJ2-7; TRBD1 is a possible D gene (5 bases). This CDR3 spans 14 amino acids. Germline V gene lookup returns CDR1 SGHTA and CDR2 FQGNSA. V dropped 1 base and J dropped 5 bases, with 12 bases sitting between them. The CDR3, as DNA: TGTGCCAGCAGCTTAGGGTCAGGGAATCACGAGCAGTACTTC. This codes for CASSLGSGNHEQYF.

J is TRBJ1-5 and V is TRBV6-2 or TRBV6-3; D uncertain. This CDR3 has 12 amino acids. Trimming took off 5 bases at V and 7 bases at J, with 9 bases between the two ends. Germline V gives CDR1 MNHEY, CDR2 SVGEGT. DNA of the CDR3: TGTGCCAGCAGTCCCCGCGGACAGCCCCAGCATTTT. This sequence encodes CASSPRGQPQHF.

The chain has TRBV5-1 and TRBJ2-5, with D possibly TRBD1 on 6 matching bases. The CDR3 is 14 amino acids. V was clipped by 4 bases and J by 1 base, with 11 bases between them. The germline gives CDR1 SGHRS, CDR2 YFSETQ. CDR3 in amino acids: CASSPGTSQETQYF. CDR3 bases: TGCGCCAGCAGCCCGGGGACAAGCCAAGAGACCCAGTACTTC.

The rearrangement uses TRBV10-3 and TRBJ1-2; tentatively, D is TRBD1 (5 bases). V dropped 5 bases and J dropped 2 bases, with 9 bases sitting between them. Germline V gene sequence: CDR1 ENHRY, CDR2 SYGVKD. The CDR3 consists of 13 residues. The CDR3 loop is CAISPEGNYGYTF. CDR3 bases: TGTGCCATCAGTCCCGAGGGGAACTATGGCTACACCTTC.

J is TRBJ2-7 and V is TRBV5-6; 9 bases line up with TRBD1. CDR1 is SGHDT and CDR2 is YYEEEE in the germline V gene. This CDR3 region has 15 residues. Trimming cost V 2 bases and J 1 base; bases outside gene matches: 4. For the CDR3, the DNA is TGTGCCAGCAGCTTTTTTGGGACAGGGTCCTACGAGCAGTACTTC. Protein product: CASSFFGTGSYEQYF.

V is TRBV19 and J is TRBJ2-3; 12 bases are a match to TRBD2. Germline V lookup: CDR1 LNHDA, CDR2 SQIVND (reference sequence). The CDR3 is 16 amino acids. The V segment lost 5 bases and the J segment 2 bases; nucleotides outside the gene matches: 5. CDR3: CASSLTSGSITDTQYF. The DNA for the CDR3 is TGTGCCAGTAGTTTGACTAGCGGGAGCATCACAGATACGCAGTATTTT. The full variable domain, in which reference TRBV19 and TRBJ2-3 provide the parts outside the CDR3, is DGGITQSPKYLFRKEGQNVTLSCEQNLNHDAMYWYRQDPGQGLRLIYYSQIVNDFQKGDIAEGYSVSREKKESFPLTVTSAQKNPTAFYLCASSLTSGSITDTQYFGPGTRLTVL.